The next 15 T cell receptor beta chains were all read from a single sample in a study of blood T cell repertoires in COVID-19. Repertoires were generated with immunoSEQ multiplex PCR, while TCRdb's copy carries only in-frame clones and drops some. Among about 240,000 clones listed, around 86% were seen once. The sequencing sample was made of peripheral blood. These receptor sequences come from an elderly woman with COVID-19, enrolled during active disease.

The V call is TRBV5-6, the J call TRBJ2-5; 10 bases map to TRBD2. The ends lost 3 bases at V and 4 bases at J; junction bases unmatched: 6. The CDR3 covers 15 residues. Germline CDR1 and CDR2: SGHDT and YYEEEE. Here the CDR3 reads CASSSSGRGGETQYF. The CDR3 DNA reads as TGTGCCAGCAGCTCGAGCGGGAGGGGGGGAGAGACCCAGTACTTC. Together with reference TRBV5-6 and TRBJ2-5, the CDR3 gives the full variable domain: DAGVTQSPTHLIKTRGQQVTLRCSPKSGHDTVSWYQQALGQGPQFIFQYYEEEERQRGNFPDRFSGHQFPNYSSELNVNALLLGDSALYLCASSSSGRGGETQYFGPGTRLLVL.

This clone was counted a single time. The gene calls are TRBV5-6 and TRBJ2-1, with 10 bases matching TRBD2. Germline CDR1 SGHDT, CDR2 YYEEEE. V dropped 0 bases and J dropped 3; count of bases not matched to a gene: 6. The CDR3 spans 17 residues. In DNA, the CDR3 is TGTGCCAGCAGCTTGGTCCTAGCGGGGGACCACTACAATGAGCAGTTCTTC. It translates to CASSLVLAGDHYNEQFF.

The gene calls are TRBV14 and TRBJ1-1, with TRBD1 matching 9 bases. Germline trimming cut 6 bases from V and 0 bases from J; bases unmatched to any gene: 11. Germline-derived CDR1 and CDR2 are SGHDN and FVKESK. The CDR3 extends over 17 amino acids. This chain's CDR3 is CASSRTGTGFLNTEAFF. The CDR3 DNA is TGTGCCAGCAGTCGAACCGGGACAGGGTTTTTGAACACTGAAGCTTTCTTT.

The chain has TRBV15 and TRBJ2-5; 9 nucleotides align to TRBD2. Germline V gene sequence: CDR1 LNHNV, CDR2 YYDKDF (reference sequence). This CDR3 spans 15 amino acids. J was trimmed by 2 bases and V by 1 base; bases with no gene match: 2. This CDR3 is CATSRGSGGQETQYF. CDR3 DNA: TGTGCCACCAGCAGAGGAAGCGGGGGGCAAGAGACCCAGTACTTC.

The gene calls are TRBV24-1 and TRBJ2-5, with TRBD2 matching 11 bases. Germline V gene data show CDR1 as KGHDR and CDR2 as SFDVKD. J was trimmed by 2 bases and V by 5 bases; bases with no gene match: 3. The CDR3 has 15 residues. The DNA of the CDR3 is TGTGCCACCAGTGTAGCGGGAGGGAAGCAAGAGACCCAGTACTTC. Translated, it gives CATSVAGGKQETQYF.

Only one count was recorded for this clone. The chain combines TRBV28 with TRBJ2-1; 7 bases are a match to TRBD2. This CDR3 contains 14 residues. V lost 8 bases and J lost 7; bases outside the gene matches: 11. Per germline, CDR1 MDHEN and CDR2 SYDVKM. The CDR3 protein is CASLTSGISNEQFF. CDR3 nucleotide sequence: TGTGCCAGCTTAACCAGCGGGATAAGTAATGAGCAGTTCTTC.

The chain employs TRBV7-3 and TRBJ1-5; 7 nucleotides line up with TRBD1. The CDR3 extends over 15 amino acids. V shed 6 bases, J shed 3 bases, and the junction held 8 bases outside the gene matches. The germline V gene has CDR1 SGHTA and CDR2 FQGTGA. CDR3 in amino acids: CASRLDRSFNQPQHF. CDR3 bases: TGTGCCAGCAGGTTGGACAGGAGTTTCAATCAGCCCCAGCATTTT.

This chain joins TRBV4-2 and TRBJ2-7; perhaps TRBD1 as D (6 bases). CDR1 and CDR2 (germline): LGHNA, YNFKEQ. V was shortened by 1 base and J by 3 bases, with 10 bases between the two germline ends. CDR3 length: 14 residues. DNA of the CDR3: TGTGCCAGCAGCCAAGGGGCAGGGGTCTACGAGCAGTACTTC. Translating it yields CASSQGAGVYEQYF.

V is TRBV30 and J is TRBJ2-6; TRBD2 aligns across 10 bases. The V segment lost 5 bases and the J segment 1 base; nucleotides outside the gene matches: 5. The CDR3 covers 16 residues. The germline gives CDR1 GTSNPN, CDR2 SVGIG (reference sequence). CDR3 protein: CAWSSGSLSGANVLTF. The DNA for the CDR3 is TGTGCCTGGTCTAGCGGGAGCCTGTCTGGGGCCAACGTCCTGACTTTC.

The J gene is TRBJ1-1, the V gene TRBV4-1; D might be TRBD1 (6 bases). This CDR3 contains 15 residues. Germline lookup yields CDR1 MGHRA and CDR2 YSYEKL. V gave up 4 bases and J gave up 4 bases, with 16 bases separating them. The CDR3 sequence: CASSPLGRGPTEAFF. The CDR3 nucleotides are TGCGCCAGCAGCCCCCTGGGCAGGGGTCCCACTGAAGCTTTCTTT.

In this sample, this clone turned up once. The J gene is TRBJ1-5, the V gene TRBV18; TRBD1 matches at 7 bases. V trimming: 3 bases; J trimming: 1 base; junction bases outside the gene matches: 3. The CDR3 is 15 amino acids. Germline CDR1 KGHSH, CDR2 LQKENI. The CDR3 DNA sequence: TGTGCCAGCTCACCCGACAGGGTAAGCAATCAGCCCCAGCATTTT. It specifies CASSPDRVSNQPQHF.

This rearrangement joins TRBV6-5 to TRBJ2-1, with 7 bases matching TRBD1. The V gene end was trimmed by 7 bases and the J gene end by 9 bases; junction bases not matched to a gene: 9. Germline V CDR1 and CDR2: MNHEY, SVGAGI. The CDR3 runs to 13 residues. The CDR3 spells CASTKTGPGEQFF. Written as DNA, the CDR3 is TGTGCCAGCACCAAGACAGGGCCGGGTGAGCAGTTCTTC.

This chain connects TRBV10-1 to TRBJ2-5, with TRBD2 identical over 9 bases. The CDR3 totals 16 residues. Germline V gives CDR1 WNHNN, CDR2 SYGVQD (reference sequence). The junction had 6 bases not matched to a gene; V was cut back by 2 bases and J by 2 bases. The CDR3, as DNA: TGCGCCAGCAGTGAGATTGGCGGGAGGGCTCAAGAGACCCAGTACTTC. Translating it yields CASSEIGGRAQETQYF.

The chain has TRBV19 and TRBJ2-2; maybe TRBD1 (6 bases). The CDR3 totals 17 residues. The V end was cut by 2 bases, the J end by 5 bases, with 18 bases between. Germline V gene lookup returns CDR1 LNHDA and CDR2 SQIVND (reference sequence). The CDR3 nucleotides read TGTGCCAGTAGTATAATAGGTGGCAGGGGTGAAACCGGGGAGCTGTTTTTT. Its translation is CASSIIGGRGETGELFF. Using reference TRBV19 and TRBJ2-2 for the parts outside the CDR3, the full variable domain is DGGITQSPKYLFRKEGQNVTLSCEQNLNHDAMYWYRQDPGQGLRLIYYSQIVNDFQKGDIAEGYSVSREKKESFPLTVTSAQKNPTAFYLCASSIIGGRGETGELFFGEGSRLTVL.

The V gene is TRBV11-2, the J gene TRBJ2-3; 10 bases map to TRBD2. Germline V gene data show CDR1 as SGHAT and CDR2 as FQNNGV. Trimming took 5 bases from V and 3 from J; bases not matched to a gene: 2. The CDR3 runs 14 residues. The CDR3 nucleotides are TGTGCCAGCAGCCTTAGCGGGGGGACAGATACGCAGTATTTT. Amino acids: CASSLSGGTDTQYF.